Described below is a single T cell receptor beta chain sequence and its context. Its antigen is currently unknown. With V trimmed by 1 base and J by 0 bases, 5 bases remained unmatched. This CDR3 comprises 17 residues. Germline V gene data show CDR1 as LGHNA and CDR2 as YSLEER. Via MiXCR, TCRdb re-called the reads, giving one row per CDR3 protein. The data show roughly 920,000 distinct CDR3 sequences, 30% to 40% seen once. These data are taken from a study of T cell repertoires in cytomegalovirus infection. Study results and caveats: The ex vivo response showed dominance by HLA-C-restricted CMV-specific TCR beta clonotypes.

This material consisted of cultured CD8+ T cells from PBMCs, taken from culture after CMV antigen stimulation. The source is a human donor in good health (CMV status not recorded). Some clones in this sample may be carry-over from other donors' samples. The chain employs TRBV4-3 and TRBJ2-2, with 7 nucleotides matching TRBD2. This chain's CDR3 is CASSQGLAEANTGELFF. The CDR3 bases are TGCGCCAGCAGCCAAGGCCTAGCGGAGGCGAACACCGGGGAGCTGTTTTTT.